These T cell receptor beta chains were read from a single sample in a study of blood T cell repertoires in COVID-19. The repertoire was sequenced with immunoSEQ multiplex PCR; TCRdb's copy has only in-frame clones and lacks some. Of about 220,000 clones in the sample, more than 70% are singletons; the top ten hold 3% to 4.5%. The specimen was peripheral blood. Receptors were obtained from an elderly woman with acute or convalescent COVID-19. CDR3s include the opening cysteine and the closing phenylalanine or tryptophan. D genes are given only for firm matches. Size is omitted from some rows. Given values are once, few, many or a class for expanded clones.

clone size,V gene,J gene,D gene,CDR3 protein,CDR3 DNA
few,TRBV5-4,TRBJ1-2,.,CASWGGDYGYTF,TGTGCCAGCTGGGGCGGGGACTATGGCTACACCTTC
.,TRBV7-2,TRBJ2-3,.,CASSSSLLVSTQYF,TGTGCCAGCAGCTCTAGCCTCCTAGTATCTACGCAGTATTTT
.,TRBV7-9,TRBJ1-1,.,CASTLTAMNTEAFF,TGTGCCAGCACCCTGACAGCAATGAACACTGAAGCTTTCTTT
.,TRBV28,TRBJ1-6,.,CASSLSGAYNSPLHF,TGTGCCAGCAGTTTATCAGGGGCCTATAATTCACCCCTCCACTTT
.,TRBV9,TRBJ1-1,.,CASSLTGGARTEAFF,TGTGCCAGCAGCCTCACTGGGGGGGCGCGCACTGAAGCTTTCTTT
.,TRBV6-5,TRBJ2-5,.,CASSRRGQKQETQYF,TGTGCCAGCAGCCGCCGAGGACAGAAACAAGAGACCCAGTACTTC
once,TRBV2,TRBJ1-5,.,CASSVGEGSNQPQHF,TGTGCCAGCAGCGTAGGAGAGGGAAGCAATCAGCCCCAGCATTTT
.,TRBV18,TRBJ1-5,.,CASSPDRINQPQHF,TGTGCCAGCTCTCCCGACAGGATCAATCAGCCCCAGCATTTT
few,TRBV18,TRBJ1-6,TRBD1,CASSSGQGNSPLHF,TGTGCCAGCTCATCAGGACAGGGTAATTCACCCCTCCACTTT
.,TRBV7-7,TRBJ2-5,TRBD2,CASSVGLAGQETQYF,TGTGCCAGCAGCGTCGGACTAGCGGGGCAAGAGACCCAGTACTTC
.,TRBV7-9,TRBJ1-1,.,CASTLSVQGNTEAFF,TGTGCCAGCACCCTTAGCGTTCAAGGGAACACTGAAGCTTTCTTT
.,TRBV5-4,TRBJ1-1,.,CASSLDAQMNTEAFF,TGTGCCAGCAGCTTGGACGCACAGATGAACACTGAAGCTTTCTTT
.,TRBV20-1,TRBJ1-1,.,CSAISNREAFF,TGCAGTGCTATTTCCAACAGGGAAGCTTTCTTT
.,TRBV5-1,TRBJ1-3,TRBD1,CASSLQGINTIYF,TGCGCCAGCAGCTTACAGGGGATAAACACCATATATTTT
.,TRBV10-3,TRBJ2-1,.,CAISEPGDANEQFF,TGTGCCATCAGTGAGCCAGGGGATGCCAATGAGCAGTTCTTC
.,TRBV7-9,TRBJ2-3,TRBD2,CASSLRGDVSATQYF,TGTGCCAGCAGCTTACGGGGGGATGTGTCTGCTACGCAGTATTTT
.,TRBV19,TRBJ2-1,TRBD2,CASSTPGLAGGNEQFF,TGTGCCAGTAGTACTCCGGGACTAGCGGGGGGCAATGAGCAGTTCTTC
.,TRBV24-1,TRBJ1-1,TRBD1,CATTWTGQMNTEAFF,TGTGCCACCACCTGGACGGGACAGATGAACACTGAAGCTTTCTTT
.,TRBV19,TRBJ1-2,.,CASSIDQITDGYTF,TGTGCCAGTAGTATAGATCAGATCACAGATGGCTACACCTTC
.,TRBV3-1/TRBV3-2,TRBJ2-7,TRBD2,CASSPTSGTSSYEQYF,TGTGCCAGCAGTCCTACTAGCGGGACAAGCTCCTACGAGCAGTACTTC
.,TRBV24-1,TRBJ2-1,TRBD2,CATSDLASGGLSSYNEQFF,TGTGCCACCAGTGATTTGGCTAGCGGGGGGTTGAGCTCCTACAATGAGCAGTTCTTC
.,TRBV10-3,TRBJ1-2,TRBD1,CAILDTDRGGGYTF,TGTGCCATCCTAGATACAGACAGGGGAGGTGGCTACACCTTC
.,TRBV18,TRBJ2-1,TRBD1,CASSLDRSSSYNEQFF,TGTGCCAGCTCACTGGACAGGTCGAGCTCCTACAATGAGCAGTTCTTC
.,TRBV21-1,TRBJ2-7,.,CASSPLGRGVHEQYF,TGTGCCAGCAGCCCCCTGGGCAGGGGAGTCCACGAGCAGTACTTC
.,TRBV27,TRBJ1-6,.,CASSFGVGGRGGRSPLHF,TGTGCCAGCAGTTTCGGCGTGGGGGGGCGGGGAGGTCGATCACCCCTCCACTTT
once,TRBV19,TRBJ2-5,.,CASSQSGLFQETQYF,TGTGCCAGTAGTCAGTCGGGGTTATTCCAAGAGACCCAGTACTTC
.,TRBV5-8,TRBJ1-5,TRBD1,CASSWDRPPLGNQPQHF,TGTGCCAGCAGCTGGGACAGGCCCCCTCTAGGGAATCAGCCCCAGCATTTT
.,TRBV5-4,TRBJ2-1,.,CASSLTTGSYNEQFF,TGTGCCAGCAGCCTCACGACGGGGTCCTACAATGAGCAGTTCTTC
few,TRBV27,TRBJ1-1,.,CASRIGGMVKNTEAFF,TGTGCCAGCAGGATAGGGGGTATGGTTAAGAACACTGAAGCTTTCTTT
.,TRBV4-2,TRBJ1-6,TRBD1,CASSQAGTGAYNSPLHF,TGTGCCAGCAGCCAAGCTGGGACAGGCGCCTATAATTCACCCCTCCACTTT
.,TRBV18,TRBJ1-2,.,CASSLPGGGTYTF,TGTGCCAGCTCACTCCCGGGGGGAGGGACCTACACCTTC
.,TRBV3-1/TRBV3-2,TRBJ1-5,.,CASSQADQPQHF,TGTGCCAGCAGCCAAGCAGATCAGCCCCAGCATTTT
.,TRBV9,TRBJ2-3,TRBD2,CASSSRGGPNTDTQYF,TGTGCCAGCAGCTCCCGCGGGGGGCCTAACACAGATACGCAGTATTTT
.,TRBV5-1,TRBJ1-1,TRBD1,CASSLSTGTVTEAFF,TGCGCCAGCAGCCTATCGACAGGGACCGTCACTGAAGCTTTCTTT
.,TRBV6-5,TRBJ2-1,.,CASRSRITYEQFF,TGTGCCAGCAGATCGCGGATTACATATGAGCAGTTCTTC
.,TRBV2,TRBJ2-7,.,CASRRDTSYEQYF,TGTGCCAGCAGGAGGGACACCTCCTACGAGCAGTACTTC
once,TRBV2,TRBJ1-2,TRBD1,CASRPGQGSHGYTF,TGTGCCAGCAGACCGGGACAGGGGAGCCATGGCTACACCTTC
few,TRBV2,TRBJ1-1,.,CASSEGRRMNTEAFF,TGTGCCAGCAGTGAGGGTCGGAGAATGAACACTGAAGCTTTCTTT
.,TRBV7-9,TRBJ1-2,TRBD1,CASSPQGATYGYTF,TGTGCCAGCAGCCCACAGGGGGCCACCTATGGCTACACCTTC
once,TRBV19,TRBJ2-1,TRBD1,CASSAPGTGFRNEQFF,TGTGCCAGTAGTGCCCCCGGGACAGGGTTCCGCAATGAGCAGTTCTTC
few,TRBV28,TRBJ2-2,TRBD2,CASGSGALLGAGELFF,TGTGCCAGCGGTAGCGGGGCGTTACTTGGCGCCGGGGAGCTGTTTTTT
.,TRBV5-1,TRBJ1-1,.,CASSLPRGTEAFF,TGCGCCAGCAGCTTGCCGCGGGGCACTGAAGCTTTCTTT
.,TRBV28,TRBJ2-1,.,CASRPGGLGNEQFF,TGTGCCAGCAGGCCAGGGGGGCTCGGCAATGAGCAGTTCTTC
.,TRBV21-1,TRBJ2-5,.,CASSQHSPQETQYF,TGTGCCAGCAGTCAGCACAGCCCTCAAGAGACCCAGTACTTC
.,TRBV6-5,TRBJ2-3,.,CASSSGGGTDTQYF,TGTGCCAGCAGCTCCGGGGGAGGCACAGATACGCAGTATTTT
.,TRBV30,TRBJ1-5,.,CACEEKGGNQPQHF,TGTGCCTGTGAGGAGAAAGGGGGCAATCAGCCCCAGCATTTT
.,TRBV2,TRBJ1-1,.,CASSEMGARTAFF,TGTGCCAGCAGTGAAATGGGGGCCCGGACCGCTTTCTTT
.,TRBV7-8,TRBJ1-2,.,CASSLGRLLNRNYGYTF,TGTGCCAGCAGCTTGGGGCGGCTGCTCAACCGTAACTATGGCTACACCTTC
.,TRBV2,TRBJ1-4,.,CASSDTPGVGGEKLFF,TGTGCCAGCAGTGACACCCCAGGGGTAGGTGGTGAAAAACTGTTTTTT
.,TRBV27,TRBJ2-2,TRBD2,CASSGLAGTGELFF,TGTGCCAGCTCGGGACTAGCGGGGACCGGGGAGCTGTTTTTT